Listed below are T cell receptor beta chains from one sample, sequenced in a study of cytomegalovirus exposure and HLA in healthy donors. TCRdb's copy holds only in-frame clones and misses some; the assay was immunoSEQ multiplex PCR. The table for this sample gives fewer than 150,000 clones. Input material: PBMCs. These receptor sequences come from a woman between 55 and 75 years old in good health and CMV-seronegative. Both conserved end residues are part of each CDR3. The order of the fields is D gene, J gene, V gene, CDR3 protein, CDR3 DNA. D genes are given only for firm matches.

>TRBD2|TRBJ2-7|TRBV6-6
CASTGTSGPKVYF
TGTGCCAGCACCGGGACTAGCGGCCCGAAGGTGTACTTC
>TRBD2|TRBJ2-1|TRBV6-5
CASRLTSGRNEQFF
TGTGCCAGCAGGTTGACTAGCGGGAGAAATGAGCAGTTCTTC
>.|TRBJ2-7|TRBV5-1
CASSLQGYEQYF
TGCGCCAGCAGCTTACAGGGTTACGAGCAGTACTTC
>.|TRBJ1-2|TRBV2
CASSVEQGLFGYTF
TGTGCCAGCAGCGTTGAGCAGGGGCTCTTTGGCTACACCTTC
>.|TRBJ1-1|TRBV4-1
CASSQVGHNTEAFF
TGCGCCAGCAGCCAAGTGGGGCATAACACTGAAGCTTTCTTT
>.|TRBJ1-1|TRBV29-1
CSALNTEAFF
TGCAGCGCTCTGAACACTGAAGCTTTCTTT
>TRBD2|TRBJ2-1|TRBV7-9
CASSLRAGGEYNEQFF
TGTGCCAGCAGCTTAAGAGCGGGGGGGGAATACAATGAGCAGTTCTTC
>.|TRBJ1-5|TRBV19
CASAQGQISNQPQHF
TGTGCCAGCGCCCAAGGACAGATTAGCAATCAGCCCCAGCATTTT
>.|TRBJ1-1|TRBV19
CASSTQGIEAFF
TGTGCCAGTAGTACGCAGGGGATTGAAGCTTTCTTT
>.|TRBJ2-1|TRBV5-1
CASSLISSYNEQFF
TGCGCCAGCAGCTTGATCAGCTCCTACAATGAGCAGTTCTTC
>.|TRBJ1-1|TRBV19
CASSIRAAPEAFF
TGTGCCAGTAGTATCAGGGCGGCCCCTGAAGCTTTCTTT
>.|TRBJ1-4|TRBV5-1
CASSLGTENEKLFF
TGCGCCAGCAGCTTGGGGACAGAAAATGAAAAACTGTTTTTT
>.|TRBJ2-3|TRBV5-1
CASSIQGDTQYF
TGCGCCAGCAGTATCCAGGGGGATACGCAGTATTTT
>.|TRBJ2-7|TRBV6-6
CASRPPGSSYEQYF
TGTGCCAGCAGACCCCCGGGGAGCTCCTACGAGCAGTACTTC
>TRBD1|TRBJ1-5|TRBV5-1
CASSFGQGGQPQHF
TGCGCCAGCAGCTTCGGACAGGGTGGGCAGCCCCAGCATTTT
>TRBD1|TRBJ2-7|TRBV4-1
CASSQDLAGQGAGEQYF
TGCGCCAGCAGCCAAGATTTAGCGGGACAGGGGGCGGGCGAGCAGTACTTC
>TRBD1|TRBJ1-2|TRBV28
CASSSGQGYGYTF
TGTGCCAGCAGCTCCGGACAGGGGTATGGCTACACCTTC
>.|TRBJ1-1|TRBV19
CASSSGSTEAFF
TGTGCCAGTAGTAGCGGGAGCACTGAAGCTTTCTTT
>.|TRBJ2-5|TRBV6-1
CASSEVAGPPETQYF
TGTGCCAGCAGTGAGGTGGCAGGGCCCCCGGAGACCCAGTACTTC
>TRBD2|TRBJ2-5|TRBV6-9
CASSPRLADQETQYF
TGTGCCAGCAGTCCTCGACTAGCGGATCAAGAGACCCAGTACTTC
>TRBD2|TRBJ2-3|TRBV4-2
CASSQTPGTSGGRPTDTQYF
TGTGCCAGCAGCCAGACCCCCGGGACTAGCGGGGGTCGACCCACAGATACGCAGTATTTT
>TRBD2|TRBJ2-3|TRBV5-4
CASSFPASGRAYTQYF
TGTGCCAGCAGCTTTCCGGCTAGCGGGAGGGCCTATACGCAGTATTTT
>.|TRBJ2-7|TRBV6-1
CASSTDRIYEQYF
TGTGCCAGCTCAACCGACAGGATTTACGAGCAGTACTTC
>.|TRBJ1-2|TRBV2
CASSGQGNYGYTF
TGTGCCAGCAGTGGCCAGGGGAACTATGGCTACACCTTC
>.|TRBJ1-4|TRBV6-5
CASSYSAIPNEKLFF
TGTGCCAGCAGTTACTCGGCAATTCCTAATGAAAAACTGTTTTTT
>TRBD2|TRBJ2-1|TRBV5-1
CASSQSPKAGGIYNEQFF
TGCGCCAGCTCCCAGTCCCCAAAAGCGGGAGGGATCTACAATGAGCAGTTCTTC
>TRBD2|TRBJ2-3|TRBV10-3
CAIRETSGEDTQYF
TGTGCCATCAGGGAGACTAGCGGGGAAGATACGCAGTATTTT
>TRBD2|TRBJ2-5|TRBV9
CASSYSGRTQETQYF
TGTGCCAGCAGCTATAGCGGGAGGACACAAGAGACCCAGTACTTC
>TRBD1|TRBJ1-5|TRBV7-2
CASSSGQGGNQPQHF
TGTGCCAGCAGCTCTGGACAGGGAGGCAATCAGCCCCAGCATTTT
>TRBD2|TRBJ2-7|TRBV28
CASTPAATSGAYSYEQYF
TGTGCCAGCACCCCCGCAGCGACTAGCGGGGCGTACTCCTACGAGCAGTACTTC
>TRBD1|TRBJ1-5|TRBV6-5
CASSQQGSNQPQHF
TGTGCCAGCAGTCAACAGGGGAGCAATCAGCCCCAGCATTTT
>TRBD2|TRBJ2-7|TRBV7-2
CASSQRTSGHSYEQYF
TGTGCCAGCAGCCAAAGGACTAGCGGGCACTCCTACGAGCAGTACTTC
>.|TRBJ1-5|TRBV19
CASKNGQSNQPQHF
TGTGCCAGTAAGAATGGACAGAGCAATCAGCCCCAGCATTTT
>.|TRBJ2-7|TRBV28
CASSSPRGRSYEQYF
TGTGCCAGCAGTTCCCCCCGTGGCCGCTCCTACGAGCAGTACTTC
>TRBD1|TRBJ1-2|TRBV4-2
CASSQATGDRGEGYTF
TGTGCCAGCAGCCAAGCGACCGGGGACAGGGGAGAAGGCTACACCTTC
>.|TRBJ2-5|TRBV28
CASTQDSRMAQYF
TGTGCCAGCACCCAGGACTCCCGGATGGCCCAGTACTTC
>TRBD1|TRBJ1-4|TRBV5-1
CASSQQGAGDEKLFF
TGCGCCAGCAGCCAACAGGGGGCGGGGGATGAAAAACTGTTTTTT
>.|TRBJ2-2|TRBV11-2
CASSRLNRDTGELFF
TGTGCCAGCAGCCGACTAAACAGGGACACCGGGGAGCTGTTTTTT
>TRBD2|TRBJ2-7|TRBV6-1
CASSERAGVAYEQYF
TGTGCCAGCAGTGAACGGGCGGGAGTCGCCTACGAGCAGTACTTC
>TRBD1|TRBJ1-5|TRBV19
CASRTGDESNQPQHF
TGTGCCAGTCGTACAGGGGACGAGAGCAATCAGCCCCAGCATTTT
>.|TRBJ1-2|TRBV25-1
CASSATRGYTF
TGTGCCAGCAGTGCCACACGCGGCTACACCTTC
>.|TRBJ1-4|TRBV2
CASIPARQNEKLFF
TGTGCCAGTATCCCCGCCAGACAAAATGAAAAACTGTTTTTT
>TRBD2|TRBJ2-3|TRBV5-1
CAASRGREGDTQYF
TGCGCCGCGTCCCGAGGGAGGGAGGGAGATACGCAGTATTTT
>TRBD1|TRBJ2-3|TRBV4-2
CASSLQGASDTSTDTQYF
TGTGCCAGCAGCTTACAGGGGGCTAGCGATACTAGCACAGATACGCAGTATTTT
>.|TRBJ2-2|TRBV6-6
CASSYPVPGELFF
TGTGCCAGCAGTTACCCAGTTCCCGGGGAGCTGTTTTTT
>.|TRBJ1-2|TRBV4-1
CASSQDLIREAGSYGYTF
TGCGCCAGCAGCCAAGATCTTATCCGTGAGGCCGGGTCCTATGGCTACACCTTC
>.|TRBJ1-3|TRBV7-6
CASSSAGNTIYF
TGTGCCAGCAGCTCAGCTGGAAACACCATATATTTT
>TRBD2|TRBJ2-2|TRBV9
CASSVAGAGVIANTGELFF
TGTGCCAGCAGCGTAGCTGGGGCGGGGGTGATCGCGAACACCGGGGAGCTGTTTTTT
>.|TRBJ2-7|TRBV2
CASSPDISLAYEQYF
TGTGCCAGCAGTCCAGACATTAGCCTAGCGTACGAGCAGTACTTC
>TRBD1|TRBJ2-3|TRBV19
CASSIWGGQGPTDTQYF
TGTGCCAGTAGTATATGGGGCGGACAGGGCCCCACAGATACGCAGTATTTT
>TRBD2|TRBJ2-2|TRBV27
CASTHSGGKNTGELFF
TGTGCCAGCACCCACTCCGGGGGGAAGAACACCGGGGAGCTGTTTTTT
>.|TRBJ1-4|TRBV7-9
CASSHAWSGEKLFF
TGTGCCAGCAGCCACGCCTGGTCAGGTGAAAAACTGTTTTTT